This T cell receptor beta chain was found in a study of spatial heterogeneity in lung cancer. Study in general: An average of more than ten raw reads was observed per unique TCR and UMI combination.

V shed 4 bases, J shed 2 bases, and the junction held 1 base outside the gene matches. There are 15 residues in the CDR3. Germline lookup yields CDR1 SEHNR and CDR2 FQNEAQ (reference sequence). Time point indicated: blood at routine non-recurrence follow-up after resection. Unsorted tumor, nontumor lung tissue or cryopreserved PBMC supplied the whole RNA. This clonotype was recorded at least ten times. One entry per CDR3 protein, called by TCRdb with MiXCR from the 5' RACE reads. The sample includes 15,000 to 20,000 distinct CDR3 sequences, less than 12% of them seen just once. The chain joins TRBV7-9 to TRBJ2-6; the match to TRBD1 covers 8 bases. The specimen was PBMCs, collected at follow-up. This TCR was recovered from a female donor with early-stage non-small cell lung cancer. CDR3 bases: TGTGCCAGCAGCTCCAGGGGGCCTGGGGCCAACGTCCTGACTTTC. Protein: CASSSRGPGANVLTF.